The 16 T cell receptor beta chains presented below share a single source sample, sequenced in a study of blood T cell repertoires in COVID-19. Profiled with immunoSEQ multiplex PCR; TCRdb holds only in-frame clones, not every one. Among tens of thousands of clones, around nine tenths were seen once, and the ten largest hold under 15%. The sequenced sample was peripheral blood. These receptor sequences come from a man older than 75 with acute or convalescent COVID-19.

The gene calls are TRBV7-2 and TRBJ2-7; 9 bases agree with TRBD2. CDR3 length equals 16 residues. V shed 1 base, J shed 4 bases, and the junction held 8 bases outside the gene matches. From germline, CDR1 is SGHTA and CDR2 FQGNSA. The CDR3 DNA sequence: TGTGCCAGCAGCTTAGAGAGCGGGGGGCTCGGGTACGAGCAGTACTTC. Translated, it gives CASSLESGGLGYEQYF.

J is TRBJ2-7 and V is TRBV5-1; 7 nucleotides match TRBD1. This CDR3 is 15 amino acids long. J was trimmed by 3 bases and V by 4 bases; bases with no gene match: 10. Germline-derived CDR1 and CDR2 are SGHRS and YFSETQ. The CDR3 loop reads CASSGPGQSNYEQYF. DNA of the CDR3: TGCGCCAGCAGCGGACCGGGACAGAGCAACTACGAGCAGTACTTC.

The CDR3 reads CATDISSSYNSPLHF. The DNA of the CDR3 is TGTGCCACGGACATCTCGAGCTCCTATAATTCACCCCTCCACTTT. The chain combines TRBV30 with TRBJ1-6; a weak D match, TRBD1 (5 bases). There are 15 residues in the CDR3. V was shortened by 8 bases and J by 0 bases, with 14 bases between the two germline ends. Germline lookup yields CDR1 GTSNPN and CDR2 SVGIG (reference sequence).

This sequence joins TRBV18 and TRBJ1-2, with a tentative D call TRBD1 (6 bases). Germline lookup yields CDR1 KGHSH and CDR2 LQKENI. Deletions cut 2 bases from V and 2 bases from J, with 6 bases between. This CDR3 has 13 residues. In DNA, the CDR3 is TGTGCCAGCTCACCAACAGGGAACTATGGCTACACCTTC. Its protein product is CASSPTGNYGYTF.

The V call is TRBV15, the J call TRBJ1-4, with TRBD1 identical over 10 bases. The CDR3 is 15 residues long. With V trimmed by 5 bases and J by 4 bases, 4 bases remained unmatched. The V gene's germline CDR1 is LNHNV and CDR2 YYDKDF (reference sequence). The CDR3 DNA reads as TGTGCCACCAGCGTCCGGGACAGGGGTAATGAAAAACTGTTTTTT. It is translated as CATSVRDRGNEKLFF.

The rearrangement joins TRBV3-1 (or the pseudogene TRBV3-2) to TRBJ1-5, with 7 positions matching TRBD1. Germline V gene sequence: CDR1 LGHDT, CDR2 YNNKEL (reference sequence). The CDR3 spans 12 residues. Germline trimming cut 0 bases from V and 11 bases from J; bases unmatched to any gene: 1. CDR3 nucleotide sequence: TGTGCCAGCAGCCAAGACAGGGGGGCCCAGCATTTT. This gives the protein CASSQDRGAQHF.

CDR3 DNA sequence: TGCAGCGTTGGCCAGGCAACTAATGAAAAACTGTTTTTT. Translated, it gives CSVGQATNEKLFF. The chain employs TRBV29-1 and TRBJ1-4, with D unresolved. The germline CDR1 and CDR2 sequences are SQVTM and ANQGSEA. The CDR3 covers 13 residues. The ends were cut back, 4 bases at V and 0 bases at J, with 6 bases in the middle.

The chain carries TRBV3-1 (or the pseudogene TRBV3-2) and TRBJ1-4; the D gene is possibly TRBD1 (5 bases). Germline CDR1 and CDR2: LGHDT and YNNKEL (reference sequence). Between the trimmed V and J ends, which lost 1 base and 5 bases, there was a span of 11 bases. The CDR3 has 15 amino acids. In DNA form, the CDR3 reads TGTGCCAGCAGCCAAGGGGGGGTCGAGAATGAAAAACTGTTTTTT. It codes for CASSQGGVENEKLFF.

V gene TRBV28 combines with J gene TRBJ1-5, with TRBD1 identical over 10 bases. The V gene's germline CDR1 is MDHEN and CDR2 SYDVKM. V shed 5 bases and J 10 bases; nucleotides not matched to a gene: 5. This CDR3 is built from 13 residues. The CDR3 spells CASSPRDRGPQHF. In DNA form, the CDR3 reads TGTGCCAGCAGTCCCCGGGACAGGGGTCCCCAGCATTTT.

The rearrangement uses TRBV5-1 and TRBJ1-1; 12 bases map to TRBD1. The CDR3 sequence is 16 residues long. V lost 0 bases, J lost 10 bases, and 10 bases stayed unmatched. Germline V gene data show CDR1 as SGHRS and CDR2 as YFSETQ. CDR3 DNA sequence: TGCGCCAGCAGCTTGGTGACGGGACAGGGGGCTTTAGGAGCTTTCTTT. Translating it yields CASSLVTGQGALGAFF.

This chain uses TRBV15 with TRBJ2-3; D perhaps matches TRBD1 (7 bases). The V end lost 4 bases, the J end lost 2 bases, and 16 bases lay between the germline ends. The CDR3 has 16 amino acids. The V gene's germline CDR1 is LNHNV and CDR2 YYDKDF (reference sequence). CDR3 region: CATSTLQGGTTDTQYF. CDR3 coding DNA: TGTGCCACCAGCACACTCCAGGGGGGTACCACAGATACGCAGTATTTT.

V is TRBV18 and J is TRBJ1-2; maybe TRBD1 (6 bases). CDR1 and CDR2 from the germline V gene are KGHSH and LQKENI. The length of the CDR3 is 16 residues. The V end was cut by 3 bases, the J end by 1 base, with 15 bases between. The DNA of the CDR3 is TGTGCCAGCTCACCCACTCTGCAGGGGCATAACTATGGCTACACCTTC. Protein: CASSPTLQGHNYGYTF.

The chain joins TRBV27 to TRBJ2-7; a possible D gene is TRBD2 (6 bases). V shed 3 bases and J shed 3 bases, with 9 bases lying between them. The CDR3 has 13 amino acids. Germline CDR1 MNHEY, CDR2 SMNVEV (reference sequence). The CDR3 loop reads CASSLGGVYEQYF. CDR3 coding DNA: TGTGCCAGCAGTTTGGGGGGAGTCTACGAGCAGTACTTC.

The V and J genes are TRBV2 and TRBJ2-7, with D possibly being TRBD1 (5 bases). Deletions cut 2 bases from V and 6 bases from J, with 14 bases between. The CDR3 has 14 amino acids. The germline V gene has CDR1 SNHLY and CDR2 FYNNEI. As DNA, the CDR3 is TGTGCCAGCAGTGAACAGGGAAGTTACGGCGAGCAGTACTTC. Its protein product is CASSEQGSYGEQYF.

The rearrangement links TRBV11-2 to TRBJ2-7; unclear D gene. This CDR3 comprises 11 residues. Germline assignment: CDR1 SGHAT and CDR2 FQNNGV. V was trimmed by 8 bases and J by 3 bases, leaving 8 bases between them. The CDR3: CASLRNYEQYF. The CDR3 nucleotides read TGTGCCAGCCTACGTAACTACGAGCAGTACTTC.

The chain couples TRBV19 to TRBJ1-1, with D unresolved. Trimming left V 5 bases short and J 0 bases short, with 7 bases between. Germline CDR1 and CDR2: LNHDA and SQIVND (reference sequence). The CDR3 sequence is 13 residues long. The DNA of the CDR3 is TGTGCCAGTAGTGGCGGGGTGAACACTGAAGCTTTCTTT. As protein: CASSGGVNTEAFF.